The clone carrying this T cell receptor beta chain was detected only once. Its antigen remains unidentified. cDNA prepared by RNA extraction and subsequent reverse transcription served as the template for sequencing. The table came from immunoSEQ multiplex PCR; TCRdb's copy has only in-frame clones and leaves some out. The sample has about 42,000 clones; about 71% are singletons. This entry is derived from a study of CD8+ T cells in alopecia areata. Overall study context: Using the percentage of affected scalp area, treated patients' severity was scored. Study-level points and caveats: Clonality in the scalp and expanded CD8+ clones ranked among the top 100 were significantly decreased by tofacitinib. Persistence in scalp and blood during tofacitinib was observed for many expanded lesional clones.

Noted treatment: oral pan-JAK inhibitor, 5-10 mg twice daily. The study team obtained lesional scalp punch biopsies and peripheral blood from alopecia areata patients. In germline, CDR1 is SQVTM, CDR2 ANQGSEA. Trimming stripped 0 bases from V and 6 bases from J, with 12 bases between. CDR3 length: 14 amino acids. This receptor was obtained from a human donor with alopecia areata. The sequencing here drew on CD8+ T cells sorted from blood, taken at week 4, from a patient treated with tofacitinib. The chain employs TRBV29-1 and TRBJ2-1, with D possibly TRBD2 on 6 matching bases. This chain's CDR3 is CSVEDRGVGNEQFF. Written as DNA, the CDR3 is TGCAGCGTTGAAGATCGCGGGGTGGGCAATGAGCAGTTCTTC.